These 2 T cell receptor beta chains came from one sample sequenced in a study of Ad26.COV2.S vaccination and SARS-CoV-2 variants. Using immunoSEQ multiplex PCR, the repertoire was profiled, and TCRdb retains in-frame clones only, with some absent. The top ten clones hold more than 9% of a sample with about 430,000 clones, 90% of them seen once. Stated treatment: roughly 20 received Ad26.COV2.S at low or high dose, single or two shots; about 5 received placebo; per-sample allocation not given. After the first vaccine or placebo injection, samples were drawn on day 63. The sequenced sample was peripheral blood, obtained in a trial of Ad26.COV2.S vaccine versus placebo. The source is a person aged 18-60 years who received the Ad26.COV2.S COVID-19 vaccine or a placebo.

The V gene is TRBV6-5, the J gene TRBJ2-7, with 7 positions matching TRBD2. V gave up 0 bases and J gave up 2 bases; unmatched junction bases: 4. Per the germline V gene, CDR1 is MNHEY and CDR2 is SVGAGI. The CDR3 totals 15 residues. CDR3 protein: CASSYSEGGPYEQYF. CDR3 bases: TGTGCCAGCAGTTACTCGGAGGGAGGGCCCTACGAGCAGTACTTC.

The chain couples TRBV6-5 to TRBJ2-7, with D tentatively TRBD1 (5 bases). The CDR3 sequence is 12 residues long. Trimming took off 4 bases at V and 5 bases at J, with 9 bases between the two ends. Germline V gene lookup returns CDR1 MNHEY and CDR2 SVGAGI. The CDR3 DNA is TGTGCCAGCAGTTCCAGGGAACACGAGCAGTACTTC. It yields the protein CASSSREHEQYF.